This entry lists 20 T cell receptor beta chains sequenced from one sample in a study of regulatory T cells in long-lasting Graves disease. The TCR beta library used iRepertoire HTBI primers with Arm-PCR amplification of CDR3. TCRdb fed the multiplex PCR reads into MiXCR, producing one record per CDR3 protein. The table shows about 440,000 distinct CDR3 sequences, with about 16% occurring only once. Time point meaning: newly diagnosed GD, antithyroid drugs for less than 3 months. RNA isolated from PBMCs was used to make the TCR library. The same sample was also studied in work on T cells in Graves' hyperthyroidism and ophthalmopathy.

Sample: peripheral blood mononuclear cells (PBMCs), taken at new diagnosis, from a patient treated with antithyroid drugs. Receptors were obtained from a woman younger than 30 with Graves disease.

In this sample, this clonotype turned up many times. With a much larger clone just one base away, this may be a read error. V and J are TRBV2 and TRBJ2-7; 9 bases are a match to TRBD1. Per the germline V gene, CDR1 is SNHLY and CDR2 is FYNNEI. This CDR3 comprises 12 residues. V lost 6 bases and J lost 3; bases outside the gene matches: 0. The CDR3 protein is CASRTGGYEQYF. The CDR3 bases are TGTGCCAGCAGGACAGGGGGCTACGAGCAGTACTTC.

This clonotype was picked up a small number of times. The chain carries TRBV18 and TRBJ1-2, with 7 bases fitting TRBD1. CDR3 length: 16 amino acids. The J segment lost 4 bases and the V segment lost 5 bases, leaving 13 bases of the junction unmatched. The germline CDR1 and CDR2 sequences are KGHSH and LQKENI. The DNA for the CDR3 is TGTGCCAGCTCATTAACAGGGGCCGTAGGATTCTATGGCTACACCTTC. It encodes CASSLTGAVGFYGYTF. Variable domain in full (rest from reference TRBV18 and TRBJ1-2): NAGVMQNPRHLVRRRGQEARLRCSPMKGHSHVYWYRQLPEEGLKFMVYLQKENIIDESGMPKERFSAEFPKEGPSILRIQQVVRGDSAAYFCASSLTGAVGFYGYTFGSGTRLTVV.

V usage is TRBV3-1 and J usage is TRBJ1-1; D is unclear. Germline CDR1 is LGHDT and CDR2 is YNNKEL (reference sequence). This CDR3 has 14 amino acids. V shed 2 bases and J shed 4 bases, with 11 bases lying between them. CDR3 amino acids: CASSQTGRATEAFF. The CDR3 DNA reads as TGTGCCAGCAGCCAAACCGGGAGGGCCACTGAAGCTTTCTTT.

The V and J genes are TRBV6-2 or TRBV6-3 and TRBJ2-3; D might be TRBD2 (6 bases). Trimming shortened V by 4 bases and J by 3 bases, and 11 bases separated the two germline ends. Germline CDR1 MNHEY, CDR2 SVGEGT. The CDR3 is made up of 14 amino acids. The DNA for the CDR3 is TGTGCCAGCAGTTTCACGGGAGTAACAGATACGCAGTATTTT. Protein product: CASSFTGVTDTQYF.

This clonotype occurred many times. The chain couples TRBV20-1 to TRBJ2-1, with 10 bases that match TRBD2. Trimming cost V 4 bases and J 5 bases; bases outside gene matches: 11. This CDR3 is 16 amino acids long. In germline, CDR1 is DFQATT, CDR2 SNEGSKA (reference sequence). The CDR3 sequence is CSATNPTSGTNNEQFF. The CDR3 DNA sequence: TGCAGTGCTACAAACCCTACTAGCGGGACCAACAATGAGCAGTTCTTC.

This clonotype was observed a handful of times. Since a much larger clone is just one base distant, this may be a read error. This chain connects TRBV5-1 to TRBJ2-5; TRBD2 matches 14 bases. The CDR3 runs 15 residues. V shed 6 bases, J shed 11 bases, and the junction held 12 bases outside the gene matches. CDR1 SGHRS and CDR2 YFSETQ come from the germline V gene. The CDR3 is CASTGLAGGSNEQYF. In DNA, the CDR3 is TGCGCCAGCACCGGACTAGCGGGAGGTTCCAATGAGCAGTACTTC.

This clonotype was detected a few times. V gene TRBV9 combines with J gene TRBJ1-2; possible D gene TRBD1, 5 bases. CDR3 length: 15 amino acids. Germline CDR1 SGDLS, CDR2 YYNGEE. V lost 2 bases, J lost 1 base, and 12 bases lay in between. The CDR3 coding sequence is TGTGCCAGCAGCGTCGGACACCAGATTAACTATGGCTACACCTTC. It specifies CASSVGHQINYGYTF.

This clonotype was recorded a few times. V gene TRBV28 combines with J gene TRBJ1-2, with 7 positions matching TRBD1. Per the germline V gene, CDR1 is MDHEN and CDR2 is SYDVKM. V shed 11 bases, J shed 4 bases, and the junction held 7 bases outside the gene matches. CDR3 length equals 12 residues. CDR3 nucleotide sequence: TGTGCCGCCCGACAGGGCGGCTATGGCTACACCTTC. Its translation: CAARQGGYGYTF.

This clonotype has at least ten counts. This chain links TRBV5-1 with TRBJ2-3, with 8 bases lining up with TRBD2. The CDR3 runs to 15 residues. Germline V lookup: CDR1 SGHRS, CDR2 YFSETQ. V trimming: 1 base; J trimming: 1 base; junction bases outside the gene matches: 2. CDR3 coding DNA: TGCGCCAGCAGCTTGCAGACTAGCGGCACAGATACGCAGTATTTT. Protein: CASSLQTSGTDTQYF.

This clonotype was seen ten or more times. The CDR3 bases are TGTGCCAGCAGTGGAGGGACTAGCGGGAGTACTAACAATGAGCAGTTCTTC. It translates to CASSGGTSGSTNNEQFF. This chain connects TRBV12-3 or TRBV12-4 to TRBJ2-1, with TRBD2 identical over 14 bases. CDR3 size: 17 residues. Losses at the gene ends were 5 bases for V and 5 bases for J; bases not matched to a gene: 8.

As to this clonotype: A much bigger clone sits one base away, suggesting this may be a read error. Here the CDR3 reads CASSSLGFANEQFF. The CDR3 DNA is TGTGCCAGCAGTTCCTTGGGGTTTGCGAATGAGCAGTTCTTC. The rearrangement uses TRBV6-5 and TRBJ2-1; D is uncertain. The CDR3 is 14 amino acids. Trimming stripped 4 bases from V and 7 bases from J, with 14 bases between. The germline V gene encodes CDR1 MNHEY and CDR2 SVGAGI.

The rearrangement joins TRBV11-2 to TRBJ2-1; 8 bases are a match to TRBD1. CDR3 size: 16 residues. Germline V gene sequence: CDR1 SGHAT, CDR2 FQNNGV. V shed 2 bases, J shed 3 bases, and the junction held 6 bases outside the gene matches. The CDR3 loop is CASSLSRGTGYNEQFF. In DNA form, the CDR3 reads TGTGCCAGCAGCTTAAGTCGAGGGACAGGCTACAATGAGCAGTTCTTC.

This chain uses TRBV7-2 with TRBJ2-7; D not certain. Trimming cost V 7 bases and J 4 bases, with 14 bases left between them. The CDR3 totals 13 residues. The V gene's germline CDR1 is SGHTA and CDR2 FQGNSA. This chain's CDR3 is CASTHILGYEQYF. The CDR3 coding sequence is TGTGCCAGCACCCATATTCTAGGGTACGAGCAGTACTTC.

This clonotype occurred many times. V and J are TRBV6-1 and TRBJ2-4; D is ambiguous. CDR1 and CDR2 (germline): MNHNS, SASEGT. This CDR3 is 11 amino acids long. Deletions cut 6 bases from V and 6 bases from J, with 6 bases between. This chain's CDR3 is CASSAANIQYF. The CDR3 coding sequence is TGTGCCAGCAGCGCGGCAAACATTCAGTACTTC.

This clonotype was counted many times. The genes are TRBV28 and TRBJ2-2; no clear D gene. The ends were cut back, 2 bases at V and 7 bases at J, with 5 bases in the middle. Germline assignment: CDR1 MDHEN and CDR2 SYDVKM. CDR3 length: 12 amino acids. The CDR3 nucleotides read TGTGCCAGCAGTTTAAACGGCGGGGAGCTGTTTTTT. Its protein product is CASSLNGGELFF.

This clonotype has a count of ten or more. V and J are TRBV2 and TRBJ2-3; tentative D call: TRBD1 (5 bases). Germline V gene lookup returns CDR1 SNHLY and CDR2 FYNNEI. The CDR3 consists of 13 residues. Trimming stripped 6 bases from V and 3 bases from J, with 10 bases between. The CDR3 here is CASRFRGTDTQYF. The CDR3 DNA reads as TGTGCCAGCAGGTTTAGGGGTACAGATACGCAGTATTTT.

This clonotype was counted between two and nine times. The V gene is TRBV27, the J gene TRBJ2-3, with D hard to call. This CDR3 is 15 amino acids long. CDR1 and CDR2 from the germline V gene are MNHEY and SMNVEV (reference sequence). With 5 bases removed from V and 2 bases from J, the gap between germline ends came to 14 bases. The CDR3 bases are TGTGCCAGCAGTCCTTGGGCCCAACCCACAGATACGCAGTATTTT. Its protein is CASSPWAQPTDTQYF.

This clonotype was seen only a few times. This chain joins TRBV4-1 and TRBJ2-2; tentatively, D is TRBD1 or TRBD2 (6 bases each). The germline V and J ends were trimmed by 0 bases and 8 bases, with 13 bases remaining between them. Germline CDR1 reads MGHRA; CDR2 reads YSYEKL. The CDR3 extends over 15 amino acids. The CDR3 is CASSQEHREAGELFF. CDR3 DNA: TGCGCCAGCAGCCAAGAACACAGGGAGGCTGGGGAGCTGTTTTTT.

Only a few counts were recorded for this clonotype. This chain joins TRBV10-2 and TRBJ2-7; D assignment may be TRBD1 or TRBD2 (5 bases each). The germline gives CDR1 WSHSY, CDR2 SAAADI. Trimming stripped 4 bases from V and 1 base from J, with 23 bases between. CDR3 size: 18 residues. The CDR3 sequence: CASSGHTIRGSRSYEQYF. The CDR3 DNA reads as TGCGCCAGCAGTGGACATACTATTCGGGGCAGCAGATCCTACGAGCAGTACTTC.

This rearrangement joins TRBV7-9 to TRBJ1-4; D gene ambiguous. The V gene's germline CDR1 is SEHNR and CDR2 FQNEAQ (reference sequence). V lost 3 bases and J lost 5, with 7 bases in between. This CDR3 spans 13 amino acids. This CDR3 is CASSFDDNEKLFF. The CDR3 nucleotides read TGTGCCAGCAGCTTCGACGACAATGAAAAACTGTTTTTT.